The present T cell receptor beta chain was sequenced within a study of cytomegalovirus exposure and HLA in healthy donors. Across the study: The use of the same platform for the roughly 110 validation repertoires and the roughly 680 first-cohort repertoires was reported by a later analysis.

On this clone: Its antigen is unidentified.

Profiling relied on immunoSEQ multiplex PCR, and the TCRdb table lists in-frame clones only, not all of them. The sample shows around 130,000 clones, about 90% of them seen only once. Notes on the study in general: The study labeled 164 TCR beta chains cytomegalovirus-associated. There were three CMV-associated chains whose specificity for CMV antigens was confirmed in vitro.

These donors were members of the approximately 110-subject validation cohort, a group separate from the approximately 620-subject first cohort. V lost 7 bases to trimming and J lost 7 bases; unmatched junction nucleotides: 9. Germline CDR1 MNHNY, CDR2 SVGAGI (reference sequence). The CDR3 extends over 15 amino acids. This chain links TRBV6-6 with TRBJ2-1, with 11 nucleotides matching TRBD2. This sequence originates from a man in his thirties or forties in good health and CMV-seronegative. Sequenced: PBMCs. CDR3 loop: CASTFTSGSFNEQFF. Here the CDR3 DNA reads TGTGCCAGCACCTTTACTAGCGGGAGTTTTAATGAGCAGTTCTTC.